Included here is one TCR beta chain sequence, with context. The data derive from a study of blood T cell repertoires in COVID-19. Some clones are missing from TCRdb's copy, which holds only in-frame ones; the method was immunoSEQ multiplex PCR. This sample has 250,000 to 300,000 clones, with over 75% found just once. Sequenced sample: PBMCs or T cells enriched from blood (not recorded which). This receptor was obtained from a young man who had recovered from COVID-19.

The CDR3 nucleotides read TGTGCCACCAAACGGGACTATGGCTACACCTTC. Its protein product is CATKRDYGYTF. V and J are TRBV6-5 and TRBJ1-2; D uncertain. The CDR3 consists of 11 residues. Germline CDR1 is MNHEY and CDR2 is SVGAGI. The V gene lost 10 bases and the J gene lost 3 bases, with 9 bases spanning the gap.